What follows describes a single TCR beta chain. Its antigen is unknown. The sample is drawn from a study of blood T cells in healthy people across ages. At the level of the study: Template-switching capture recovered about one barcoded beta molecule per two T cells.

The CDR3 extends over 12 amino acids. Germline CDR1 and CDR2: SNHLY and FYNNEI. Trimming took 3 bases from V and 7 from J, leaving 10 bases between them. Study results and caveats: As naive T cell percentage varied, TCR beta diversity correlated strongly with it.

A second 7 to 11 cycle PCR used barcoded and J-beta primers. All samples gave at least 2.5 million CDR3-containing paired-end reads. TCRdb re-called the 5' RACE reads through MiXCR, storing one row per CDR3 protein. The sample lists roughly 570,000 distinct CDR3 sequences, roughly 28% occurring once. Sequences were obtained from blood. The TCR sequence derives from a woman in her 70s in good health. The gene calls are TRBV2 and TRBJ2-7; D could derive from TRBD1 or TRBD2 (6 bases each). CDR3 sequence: CASSDRGGEQYF. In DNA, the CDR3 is TGTGCCAGCAGTGATCGAGGGGGGGAGCAGTACTTC.